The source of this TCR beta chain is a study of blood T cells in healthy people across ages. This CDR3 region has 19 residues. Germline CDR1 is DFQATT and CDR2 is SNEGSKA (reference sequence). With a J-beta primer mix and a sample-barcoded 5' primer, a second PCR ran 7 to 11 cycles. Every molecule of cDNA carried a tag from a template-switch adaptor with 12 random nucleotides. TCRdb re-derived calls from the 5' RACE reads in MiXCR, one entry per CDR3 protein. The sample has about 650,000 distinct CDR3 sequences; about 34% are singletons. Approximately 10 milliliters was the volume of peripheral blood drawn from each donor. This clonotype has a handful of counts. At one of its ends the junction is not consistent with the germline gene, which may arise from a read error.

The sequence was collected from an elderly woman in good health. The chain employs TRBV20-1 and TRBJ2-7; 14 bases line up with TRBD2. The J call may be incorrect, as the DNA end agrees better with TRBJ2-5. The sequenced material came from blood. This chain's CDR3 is CSAKPGLAGGSILQGTQYF. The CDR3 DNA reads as TGCAGTGCAAAACCTGGACTAGCGGGGGGTTCCATCCTACAAGGGACCCAGTACTTC.